A selection of T cell receptor beta chains follows, all from one sample in a study of OX40 agonist ivuxolimab in advanced cancers. Generated by immunoSEQ multiplex PCR, the TCRdb table keeps only in-frame clones and is missing some. The table lists tens of thousands of clones, roughly nine tenths of them singletons. Sequenced here: CD4+ or CD8+ T cells sorted from blood, sampled in a trial of the OX40 agonist ivuxolimab. The source of these receptors is an adult with an advanced solid tumor such as melanoma, head and neck, liver or kidney cancer. The CDR3 runs from the conserved cysteine through the conserved F or W. D genes are given only for firm matches. Size is stated for part of the rows, as once, few or many counts, or as a class when the clone is expanded.

j_gene | d_gene | len | v_gene | abundance | CDR3aa | CDR3nt
TRBJ1-4 | TRBD1 | 16 | TRBV4-3 | NA | CASSHGQGLTNEKLFF | TGCGCCAGCAGCCATGGACAGGGCCTAACTAATGAAAAACTGTTTTTT
TRBJ2-1 | NA | 12 | TRBV28 | NA | CASSLISRRQFF | TGTGCCAGCAGTTTGATAAGTCGGCGCCAGTTCTTC
TRBJ2-5 | NA | 15 | TRBV5-8 | once | CASSLRNRVQETQYF | TGTGCCAGCAGCTTAAGGAACAGGGTCCAAGAGACCCAGTACTTC
TRBJ2-1 | NA | 16 | TRBV4-3 | NA | CASSQDRAVSYNEQFF | TGCGCCAGCAGCCAAGATAGGGCGGTCTCCTACAATGAGCAGTTCTTC
TRBJ1-2 | NA | 18 | TRBV30 | once | CAWSVSSDRALRGDGYTF | TGTGCCTGGAGTGTCTCTTCTGATCGGGCCCTGCGGGGGGATGGCTACACCTTC
TRBJ2-7 | TRBD2 | 15 | TRBV4-1 | NA | CASSQPPSGVYEQYF | TGCGCCAGCAGCCAACCTCCTAGCGGTGTCTACGAGCAGTACTTC
TRBJ1-3 | NA | 12 | TRBV6-6 | NA | CASIFAGDTIYF | TGTGCCAGCATTTTTGCCGGGGACACCATATATTTT
TRBJ2-7 | TRBD2 | 13 | TRBV19 | NA | CASSSSGNTVQYF | TGTGCCAGTAGTTCTAGCGGGAACACTGTGCAGTACTTC
TRBJ1-3 | NA | 16 | TRBV13 | NA | CASSFRDQGSGNTIYF | TGTGCCAGCAGCTTCCGGGACCAGGGCTCTGGAAACACCATATATTTT
TRBJ2-1 | NA | 16 | TRBV7-2 | NA | CASSSSGETPWGEQFF | TGTGCCAGCAGCTCCTCAGGGGAAACCCCTTGGGGTGAGCAGTTCTTC
TRBJ1-1 | TRBD1 | 12 | TRBV29-1 | NA | CSGGQGNTEAFF | TGCAGCGGTGGACAGGGAAACACTGAAGCTTTCTTT
TRBJ2-2 | TRBD1 | 15 | TRBV7-2 | NA | CASSSTGLNTGELFF | TGTGCCAGCAGCTCGACAGGGCTGAACACCGGGGAGCTGTTTTTT
TRBJ2-6 | NA | 16 | TRBV28 | NA | CASSLGTVSGANVLTF | TGTGCCAGCAGTTTGGGAACGGTCTCTGGGGCCAACGTCCTGACTTTC
TRBJ2-3 | NA | 14 | TRBV30 | once | CAWSEGGPLITQYF | TGTGCCTGGAGCGAGGGGGGTCCTCTTATTACGCAGTATTTT
TRBJ2-7 | NA | 13 | TRBV6-5 | few | CASRRQATYEQYF | TGTGCCAGCAGAAGACAGGCGACCTACGAGCAGTACTTC
TRBJ2-2 | TRBD2 | 16 | TRBV6-6 | NA | CASSLLAGGRTGELFF | TGTGCCAGCAGCCTACTAGCGGGGGGGCGGACCGGGGAGCTGTTTTTT
TRBJ1-1 | TRBD1 | 15 | TRBV7-2 | NA | CASSRQGGWNTEAFF | TGTGCCAGCAGCAGACAGGGGGGCTGGAACACTGAAGCTTTCTTT
TRBJ2-7 | NA | 14 | TRBV7-8 | NA | CASSSLTRVYEQYF | TGTGCCAGCAGCTCCCTGACTAGGGTCTACGAGCAGTACTTC
TRBJ1-2 | NA | 12 | TRBV28 | NA | CASSFQRYGYTF | TGTGCCAGCAGTTTTCAGCGCTATGGCTACACCTTC
TRBJ2-5 | NA | 14 | TRBV6-1 | once | CASSEAMWGQTQYF | TGTGCCAGCAGTGAAGCGATGTGGGGACAGACCCAGTACTTC
TRBJ1-2 | NA | 15 | TRBV4-3 | NA | CASSQDEGPWGGYTF | TGCGCCAGCAGCCAAGATGAGGGCCCCTGGGGTGGCTACACCTTC
TRBJ2-7 | NA | 14 | TRBV4-1 | NA | CASSQRSTGSEQYF | TGCGCCAGCAGCCAAAGATCCACAGGGAGCGAGCAGTACTTC
TRBJ1-3 | NA | 15 | TRBV2 | NA | CASTVHQGAGNTIYF | TGTGCCAGCACTGTACACCAGGGAGCTGGAAACACCATATATTTT
TRBJ2-2 | NA | 13 | TRBV14 | NA | CASSPQGFGELFF | TGTGCCAGCAGTCCACAGGGATTCGGGGAGCTGTTTTTT
TRBJ1-2 | NA | 12 | TRBV30 | NA | CAWSHSDYGYTF | TGTGCCTGGAGTCACTCCGACTATGGCTACACCTTC
TRBJ1-1 | NA | 12 | TRBV29-1 | NA | CSADGGIPEAFF | TGCAGCGCCGATGGTGGGATCCCTGAAGCTTTCTTT
TRBJ1-3 | NA | 14 | TRBV29-1 | once | CSVEWAGSGNTIYF | TGCAGCGTTGAATGGGCCGGCTCTGGAAACACCATATATTTT
TRBJ1-5 | NA | 15 | TRBV6-5 | NA | CASSSGRASSQPQHF | TGTGCCAGCAGTTCCGGGAGGGCGTCAAGTCAGCCCCAGCATTTT
TRBJ1-2 | NA | 17 | TRBV28 | NA | CASSFFMVGKTNYGYTF | TGTGCCAGCAGTTTTTTTATGGTGGGAAAGACTAACTATGGCTACACCTTC
TRBJ1-2 | TRBD1 | 15 | TRBV6-4 | NA | CASSVGTGDGYGYTF | TGTGCCAGCAGTGTCGGGACAGGTGATGGCTATGGCTACACCTTC
TRBJ1-4 | NA | 14 | TRBV5-1 | NA | CASSLAGDFGKLFF | TGCGCCAGCAGCTTGGCAGGGGATTTTGGAAAACTGTTTTTT
TRBJ2-7 | NA | 14 | TRBV7-9 | NA | CASSLETHSYEQYF | TGTGCCAGCAGCTTAGAGACCCACTCCTACGAGCAGTACTTC
TRBJ2-2 | TRBD2 | 18 | TRBV7-2 | NA | CASSPTSGGALGTGELFF | TGTGCCAGCAGCCCCACTAGCGGGGGGGCCCTTGGAACCGGGGAGCTGTTTTTT
TRBJ1-4 | NA | 15 | TRBV19 | NA | CASSTGKATNEKLFF | TGTGCCAGTAGTACAGGCAAGGCAACTAATGAAAAACTGTTTTTT
TRBJ1-3 | NA | 14 | TRBV30 | NA | CAWGKSPTGNTIYF | TGTGCCTGGGGAAAGTCTCCAACGGGAAACACCATATATTTT
TRBJ2-7 | TRBD2 | 15 | TRBV6-6 | NA | CASSPGLALSYEQYF | TGTGCCAGCAGCCCAGGACTAGCGCTATCCTACGAGCAGTACTTC
TRBJ1-4 | NA | 14 | TRBV2 | NA | CASSLQGTNEKLFF | TGTGCCAGCAGTCTACAGGGAACTAATGAAAAACTGTTTTTT
TRBJ2-6 | NA | 19 | TRBV4-2 | NA | CASSQDKVMLPSGANVLTF | TGTGCCAGCAGCCAAGATAAGGTAATGCTACCGTCTGGGGCCAACGTCCTGACTTTC
TRBJ2-7 | NA | 13 | TRBV5-5 | NA | CASSPGLIYEQYF | TGTGCCAGCAGCCCGGGACTTATCTACGAGCAGTACTTC
TRBJ2-5 | NA | 14 | TRBV5-1 | NA | CASSLRGTQETQYF | TGCGCCAGCAGCTTACGGGGGACTCAAGAGACCCAGTACTTC
TRBJ1-1 | NA | 15 | TRBV7-3 | NA | CASSLPEEIGTEAFF | TGTGCCAGCAGCTTGCCGGAGGAAATTGGGACTGAAGCTTTCTTT
TRBJ1-4 | TRBD1 | 15 | TRBV7-3 | NA | CASSLVQGANEKLFF | TGTGCCAGCAGCTTAGTACAGGGGGCTAATGAAAAACTGTTTTTT
TRBJ2-1 | TRBD2 | 18 | TRBV7-9 | few | CASSFGLAGVGSHNEQFF | TGTGCCAGCAGCTTCGGACTAGCGGGAGTCGGGTCCCACAATGAGCAGTTCTTC
TRBJ2-1 | NA | 12 | TRBV7-2 | NA | CASSSDLAGQFF | TGTGCCAGCAGCTCGGATTTGGCCGGGCAGTTCTTC
TRBJ2-5 | NA | 17 | TRBV25-1 | NA | CASSEYREAQGQETQYF | TGTGCCAGCAGTGAATATCGCGAGGCCCAAGGTCAGGAGACCCAGTACTTC
TRBJ2-4 | NA | 13 | TRBV18 | NA | CASSPPGENIQYF | TGTGCCAGCTCACCACCGGGGGAAAACATTCAGTACTTC
TRBJ2-3 | TRBD1 | 15 | TRBV19 | NA | CASSDRGGTPDTQYF | TGTGCCAGTAGCGACAGGGGTGGTACCCCAGATACGCAGTATTTT
TRBJ2-3 | NA | 19 | TRBV5-4 | NA | CASSGGTRRPGSSTDTQYF | TGTGCCAGCAGCGGCGGGACACGACGACCCGGCTCAAGCACAGATACGCAGTATTTT
TRBJ1-2 | NA | 13 | TRBV30 | NA | CAWTGSTGYGYTF | TGTGCCTGGACAGGGTCCACGGGCTATGGCTACACCTTC
TRBJ1-1 | TRBD1 | 15 | TRBV28 | NA | CASSLSGQGGTEAFF | TGTGCCAGCAGTTTAAGTGGACAGGGAGGCACTGAAGCTTTCTTT
TRBJ1-1 | NA | 15 | TRBV6-5 | NA | CASSKLGVLNTEAFF | TGTGCCAGCAGTAAACTTGGGGTCCTGAACACTGAAGCTTTCTTT
TRBJ2-1 | NA | 17 | TRBV4-3 | once | CASSEGWPPRSYNEQFF | TGCGCCAGCAGCGAAGGGTGGCCCCCTCGCTCCTACAATGAGCAGTTCTTC
TRBJ2-1 | TRBD2 | 16 | TRBV4-3 | NA | CASSHIAGTTYNEQFF | TGCGCCAGCAGCCATATAGCGGGGACTACCTACAATGAGCAGTTCTTC
TRBJ2-2 | NA | 16 | TRBV7-2 | NA | CASSLTTNSNTGELFF | TGTGCCAGCAGCTTAACAACGAATTCGAACACCGGGGAGCTGTTTTTT
TRBJ1-5 | NA | 17 | TRBV5-1 | once | CASSLEGGPYSNQPQHF | TGCGCCAGCAGCTTGGAGGGGGGGCCATATAGCAATCAGCCCCAGCATTTT